A selection of T cell receptor beta chains follows, all from one sample in a study of beta chain features in type 1 diabetes. Generated by immunoSEQ multiplex PCR, the TCRdb table keeps only in-frame clones and is missing some. The repertoire consists of 500,000 to 700,000 clones, with roughly 16% occurring once and the leading ten covering under 0.095%. Specimen: naive CD4+ T cells from blood. The receptors originated from a man younger than 35 in good health. CDR3s include the opening cysteine and the closing phenylalanine or tryptophan. The D gene is left open where the match is weak. The size of a clone is reported for some rows only, either as once, few or many, or as a class for expanded clones.

j_call clone_size v_call d_call cdr3_aa cdr3_nt
TRBJ2-1 . TRBV28 TRBD2 CASIPPLAGGPNEQFF TGTGCCAGCATCCCTCCCCTAGCGGGAGGTCCCAATGAGCAGTTCTTC
TRBJ2-3 . TRBV4-2 TRBD2 CASSLATSGDSTDTQYF TGTGCCAGCAGCCTAGCTACTAGCGGGGATAGCACAGATACGCAGTATTTT
TRBJ2-7 . TRBV4-1 . CASSQIDLRPYEQYF TGCGCCAGCAGCCAAATCGACCTAAGACCCTACGAGCAGTACTTC
TRBJ2-7 few TRBV14 . CASSPHLGASYEQYF TGTGCCAGCAGCCCTCACCTGGGGGCTTCGTACGAGCAGTACTTC
TRBJ2-1 few TRBV14 . CASSQDGILSYNEQFF TGTGCCAGCAGCCAAGATGGCATTCTTTCGTACAATGAGCAGTTCTTC
TRBJ1-2 . TRBV7-3 TRBD1 CASSLTPGTGEFGYTF TGTGCCAGCAGCTTAACCCCCGGGACAGGGGAATTTGGCTACACCTTC
TRBJ2-5 few TRBV19 TRBD1 CASSIAATGLETQYF TGTGCCAGTAGTATCGCGGCGACAGGGTTGGAGACCCAGTACTTC
TRBJ2-2 . TRBV30 . CAWSPQSAGELFF TGTGCCTGGAGTCCCCAGAGCGCCGGGGAGCTGTTTTTT
TRBJ1-4 few TRBV4-3 . CASSPDVNEKLFF TGCGCCAGCAGCCCGGACGTTAATGAAAAACTGTTTTTT
TRBJ2-1 few TRBV30 TRBD1 CAWSGETGAYNEQFF TGTGCCTGGAGTGGAGAAACAGGGGCCTACAATGAGCAGTTCTTC
TRBJ2-2 few TRBV2 . CASSVAGGELFF TGTGCCAGCAGTGTGGCGGGCGGGGAGCTGTTTTTT
TRBJ2-1 few TRBV4-3 TRBD2 CASSQETSGGYNEQFF TGCGCCAGCAGCCAGGAAACTAGCGGGGGATACAATGAGCAGTTCTTC
TRBJ1-4 few TRBV6-5 . CATKRKLGEKLFF TGTGCCACCAAGCGGAAGTTGGGAGAAAAACTGTTTTTT
TRBJ1-2 few TRBV28 TRBD1 CASSLRQGNGYTF TGTGCCAGCAGTTTAAGACAGGGGAACGGCTACACCTTC
TRBJ2-1 . TRBV28 . CASSLSLGGVKFEQFF TGTGCCAGCAGTTTATCCCTCGGGGGAGTTAAGTTCGAGCAGTTCTTC
TRBJ1-3 . TRBV5-1 . CASSLEGNTIYF TGCGCCAGCAGCTTGGAAGGGAACACCATATATTTT
TRBJ2-1 . TRBV7-2 TRBD2 CASSPRSLSGGAREQFF TGTGCCAGCAGCCCGAGATCCCTAAGCGGGGGGGCTCGAGAGCAGTTCTTC
TRBJ1-2 few TRBV18 . CASSPTVPPSPNYGYTF TGTGCCAGCTCACCGACAGTTCCTCCCTCTCCTAACTATGGCTACACCTTC